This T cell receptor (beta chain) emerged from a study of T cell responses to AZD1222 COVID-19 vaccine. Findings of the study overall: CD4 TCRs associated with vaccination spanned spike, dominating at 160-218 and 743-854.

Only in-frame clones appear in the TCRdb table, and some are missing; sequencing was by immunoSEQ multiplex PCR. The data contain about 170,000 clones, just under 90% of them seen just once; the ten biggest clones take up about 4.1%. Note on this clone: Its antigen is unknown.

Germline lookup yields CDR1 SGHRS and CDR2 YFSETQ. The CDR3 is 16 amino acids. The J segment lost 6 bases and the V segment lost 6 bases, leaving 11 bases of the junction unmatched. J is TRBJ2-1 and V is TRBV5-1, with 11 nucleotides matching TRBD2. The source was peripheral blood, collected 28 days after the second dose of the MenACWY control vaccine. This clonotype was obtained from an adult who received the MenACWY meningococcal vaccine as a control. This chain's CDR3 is CASTFLAGGRGNEQFF. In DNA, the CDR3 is TGCGCCAGCACTTTTTTAGCGGGAGGGAGGGGCAATGAGCAGTTCTTC.